The 31 T cell receptor beta chains given below trace back to one sample, sequenced in a study of metastatic and nonmetastatic thyroid tumors. No treatment had been given to any patient before thyroid surgery. Via MiXCR, TCRdb re-called the PCR reads. Of 35,000 to 50,000 clones listed, 28% were seen once; the top ten hold about a tenth. Sample: blood. Receptor source: a male donor with papillary thyroid cancer or a benign thyroid nodule (not recorded which). Some clones in this sample may be carry-over from other donors' samples.

This chain uses TRBV3-1 with TRBJ1-3, with TRBD1 matching over 7 bases. This CDR3 is 13 amino acids long. The junction had 4 bases not matched to a gene; V was cut back by 4 bases and J by 7 bases. The V gene's germline CDR1 is LGHDT and CDR2 YNNKEL (reference sequence). The CDR3 DNA follows: TGTGCCAGCAGCCGCTTACAGGGGAACACCATATATTTT. Its translation is CASSRLQGNTIYF.

By share, this clone ranks as medium-sized. The rearrangement joins TRBV20-1 to TRBJ1-1; 8 bases are a match to TRBD1. CDR1 is DFQATT and CDR2 is SNEGSKA in the germline V gene (reference sequence). This CDR3 is built from 14 residues. V dropped 6 bases and J dropped 5; count of bases not matched to a gene: 11. CDR3 nucleotides: TGCAGTGCCGCCGGTCACAGGGGGTTGACTGAAGCTTTCTTT. This encodes CSAAGHRGLTEAFF.

This clone was observed at least ten times. The rearrangement links TRBV10-3 to TRBJ1-1; D perhaps matches TRBD1 (5 bases). From germline, CDR1 is ENHRY and CDR2 SYGVKD. The CDR3 covers 13 residues. The germline V and J ends were trimmed by 8 bases and 3 bases, with 13 bases remaining between them. In DNA form, the CDR3 reads TGTGCCATCCGGGACCCAGGTCACACTGAAGCTTTCTTT. Amino acids: CAIRDPGHTEAFF.

The chain links TRBV9 to TRBJ1-1, with unresolved D. Germline assignment: CDR1 SGDLS and CDR2 YYNGEE. The V end was cut by 4 bases, the J end by 2 bases, with 12 bases between. The CDR3 consists of 14 residues. CDR3 DNA: TGTGCCAGCAGCCCCTTTCGGGAAAACACTGAAGCTTTCTTT. This codes for CASSPFRENTEAFF.

The table lists this clone with many counts. This sequence joins TRBV7-9 and TRBJ2-5, with 7 bases identical to TRBD2. This CDR3 region has 12 residues. CDR1 is SEHNR, CDR2 FQNEAQ, per germline (reference sequence). Trimming cost V 8 bases and J 3 bases; bases outside gene matches: 3. CDR3 amino acids: CASSREEETQYF. In nucleotides, the CDR3 is TGTGCCAGCTCCCGGGAGGAAGAGACCCAGTACTTC.

This chain joins TRBV4-1 and TRBJ2-7; no firm D call. The CDR3 extends over 12 amino acids. The germline V gene encodes CDR1 MGHRA and CDR2 YSYEKL. The ends were cut back, 0 bases at V and 6 bases at J, with 6 bases in the middle. As DNA, the CDR3 is TGCGCCAGCAGCCAAGATTTCGGCGAGCAGTACTTC. Translation: CASSQDFGEQYF.

Concerning this clone itself: At one of its ends the junction is not consistent with the germline gene, which may arise from a read error. The V gene is TRBV20-1, the J gene TRBJ1-1; TRBD1 is a possible D gene (5 bases). Germline V gives CDR1 DFQATT, CDR2 SNEGSKA (reference sequence). CDR3 length: 16 amino acids. Here the CDR3 DNA reads TGCATTGCTATAGCCATGGGAATCCAGAAGGACACTGATGCTTTCTTT. This codes for CIAIAMGIQKDTDAFF.

The sample holds a few counts of this clone. V usage is TRBV2 and J usage is TRBJ2-7, with unresolved D. The ends were cut back, 0 bases at V and 0 bases at J, with 9 bases in the middle. Germline loops: CDR1 SNHLY, CDR2 FYNNEI. The CDR3 is made up of 15 amino acids. This chain's CDR3 is CASSEAAVSSYEQYF. CDR3 bases: TGTGCCAGCAGTGAAGCGGCGGTGAGCTCCTACGAGCAGTACTTC.

This clone has ten or more counts. CDR3 in DNA: TGTGCCAGCGGCGCAGGGAACGGCAATCAGCCCCAGCATTTT. This sequence encodes CASGAGNGNQPQHF. This sequence joins TRBV7-9 and TRBJ1-5; D perhaps matches TRBD1 (5 bases). V shed 8 bases and J shed 2 bases, with 13 bases lying between them. There are 14 residues in the CDR3. Germline CDR1 is SEHNR and CDR2 is FQNEAQ (reference sequence).

The chain carries TRBV5-1 and TRBJ2-4; TRBD1 is a possible D gene (5 bases). The CDR3 length is 16 residues. V was cut by 5 bases and J by 3 bases, with 18 bases left in between. Per the germline V gene, CDR1 is SGHRS and CDR2 is YFSETQ. Here the CDR3 reads CASSGASEVVKNIQYF. The CDR3 DNA reads as TGCGCCAGCAGTGGGGCTTCCGAGGTGGTCAAAAACATTCAGTACTTC.

This clone was seen ten or more times. A single base separates this from a much larger clone, so it may be a read error. The sample holds other DNA sequences that translate to the same CDR3. This chain connects TRBV2 to TRBJ2-6; the D gene is possibly TRBD1 (5 bases). V lost 8 bases to trimming and J lost 2 bases, with 19 bases between them. CDR1 is SNHLY and CDR2 is FYNNEI in the germline V gene. The CDR3 contains 17 residues. The CDR3 nucleotides read TGTGCCAGCCGGCGTATGCAGGGCCCGCCTGGGGCCAACGTCCTGACTTTC. This encodes CASRRMQGPPGANVLTF.

This clone was seen a handful of times. The chain joins TRBV6-1 to TRBJ2-7; 9 bases are shared with TRBD2. The CDR3 consists of 13 residues. V was clipped by 5 bases and J by 4 bases; unmatched bases: 3. Germline loops: CDR1 MNHNS, CDR2 SASEGT. CDR3 in amino acids: CASSNGLAYEQYF. CDR3 bases: TGTGCCAGCAGTAATGGACTAGCGTACGAGCAGTACTTC.

The gene calls are TRBV5-1 and TRBJ1-6; tentatively, D is TRBD1 (6 bases). The CDR3 has 15 amino acids. V dropped 4 bases and J dropped 3 bases, with 11 bases sitting between them. Germline CDR1 is SGHRS and CDR2 is YFSETQ. In nucleotides, the CDR3 is TGCGCCAGCAGCCCCGGACAGAACTATAATTCACCCCTCCACTTT. Its protein is CASSPGQNYNSPLHF.

The V gene is TRBV7-3, the J gene TRBJ2-1, with TRBD2 as a possible D gene (5 bases). The V end lost 4 bases, the J end lost 1 base, and 14 bases lay between the germline ends. Germline V lookup: CDR1 SGHTA, CDR2 FQGTGA. The CDR3 has 16 amino acids. Written as DNA, the CDR3 is TGTGCCAGCAGCTGGAATAGCGCGGGTTCCTACAATGAGCAGTTCTTC. Its translation is CASSWNSAGSYNEQFF.

This clone was recorded a few times. The V call is TRBV10-3, the J call TRBJ2-7; D perhaps matches TRBD1 (5 bases). The CDR3 has 13 amino acids. Germline CDR1 reads ENHRY; CDR2 reads SYGVKD. Trimming removed 0 bases at V and 2 bases at J, with 5 bases between. CDR3 sequence: CAISESGPYEQYF. The CDR3 DNA follows: TGTGCCATCAGTGAGTCGGGGCCCTACGAGCAGTACTTC.

CDR3 loop: CASSTTFPGQTSYNEQFF. The CDR3 bases are TGTGCCAGCAGCACAACCTTCCCTGGACAGACATCCTACAATGAGCAGTTCTTC. The chain has TRBV11-1 and TRBJ2-1; D is perhaps TRBD1 (6 bases). The CDR3 totals 18 residues. V shed 5 bases and J shed 1 base, with 21 bases lying between them. In germline, CDR1 is SGHAT, CDR2 FQDESV (reference sequence).

The chain is built from TRBV9 and TRBJ2-7, with D possibly being TRBD2 (7 bases). There are 14 residues in the CDR3. V was clipped by 0 bases and J by 6 bases, with 13 bases between them. Per germline, CDR1 SGDLS and CDR2 YYNGEE. The CDR3 spells CASSVGGGGSEQYF. As DNA, the CDR3 is TGTGCCAGCAGCGTAGGGGGCGGGGGCTCCGAGCAGTACTTC.

This clone was seen many times. This rearrangement joins TRBV5-1 to TRBJ1-1; 8 bases are a match to TRBD1. From germline, CDR1 is SGHRS and CDR2 YFSETQ. The V gene end was trimmed by 4 bases and the J gene end by 4 bases; junction bases not matched to a gene: 6. The CDR3 covers 14 residues. DNA for the CDR3: TGCGCCAGCAGCCCGCAGGGGGCGGCCACTGAAGCTTTCTTT. Encoded protein: CASSPQGAATEAFF. The complete variable domain, with remaining parts taken from reference TRBV5-1 and TRBJ1-1, reads KAGVTQTPRYLIKTRGQQVTLSCSPISGHRSVSWYQQTPGQGLQFLFEYFSETQRNKGNFPGRFSGRQFSNSRSEMNVSTLELGDSALYLCASSPQGAATEAFFGQGTRLTVV.

This clone occurred a few times. The chain is built from TRBV19 and TRBJ2-2; 8 bases are shared with TRBD1. Trimming removed 3 bases from V and 6 bases from J; junction bases left unmatched: 6. Germline values: CDR1 LNHDA, CDR2 SQIVND (reference sequence). CDR3 length: 15 amino acids. CDR3 in amino acids: CASSITGTGAGELFF. In DNA, the CDR3 is TGTGCCAGTAGTATTACCGGGACAGGAGCCGGGGAGCTGTTTTTT.

This clone appeared a few times. A read error may account for a junction end that differs from germline. CDR3 residues: CASSPWVAGSLTGELFF. The CDR3 bases are TGTGCCAGCAGTCCCTGGGTAGCGGGGTCCCTCACCGGTGAGCTGTTTTTT. The V and J genes are TRBV6-1 and TRBJ2-2; 8 bases line up with TRBD2. The CDR3 runs to 17 residues. Germline V gives CDR1 MNHNS, CDR2 SASEGT.

This clone was counted at least ten times. V is TRBV3-1 and J is TRBJ2-5, with D unclear. Germline-derived CDR1 and CDR2 are LGHDT and YNNKEL (reference sequence). The CDR3 is made up of 14 amino acids. Trimming removed 1 base at V and 4 bases at J, with 10 bases between. CDR3 coding DNA: TGTGCCAGCAGCCAAGGCCTAAGAGTAGAGACCCAGTACTTC. Encoded protein: CASSQGLRVETQYF.

Many counts were recorded for this clone. This sequence joins TRBV7-9 and TRBJ2-5; D remains ambiguous. V shed 7 bases and J shed 5 bases, with 14 bases lying between them. CDR1 and CDR2 from the germline V gene are SEHNR and FQNEAQ (reference sequence). The CDR3 totals 13 residues. CDR3 residues: CASNPPPLETQYF. The CDR3 nucleotides are TGTGCCAGCAACCCACCCCCGCTTGAGACCCAGTACTTC.

This chain links TRBV9 with TRBJ2-3, with D perhaps matching TRBD1 or TRBD2 (5 bases each). V lost 2 bases and J 0 bases, leaving 22 bases between the germline ends. CDR1 and CDR2 from the germline V gene are SGDLS and YYNGEE. This CDR3 region has 19 residues. CDR3 bases: TGTGCCAGCAGCGTTGACCCCGAGACCCTAGAGGGGAGCACAGATACGCAGTATTTT. Translating gives CASSVDPETLEGSTDTQYF.

The sample holds a few counts of this clone. The V and J genes are TRBV6-6 and TRBJ2-5; D uncertain. Germline V gives CDR1 MNHNY, CDR2 SVGAGI (reference sequence). This CDR3 has 14 residues. V gave up 1 base and J gave up 2 bases, with 8 bases separating them. This CDR3 is CASSYLHKQETQYF. CDR3 in DNA: TGTGCCAGCAGTTACTTACATAAACAAGAGACCCAGTACTTC.

About this clone itself: The junction shows a germline mismatch at one end, possibly a read error. The chain couples TRBV6-1 to TRBJ2-1; tentatively, D is TRBD2 (7 bases). The CDR3 length is 15 residues. From germline, CDR1 is MNHNS and CDR2 SASEGT. CDR3 region: CASREGSGGANEQFF. The CDR3 DNA follows: TGTGCCAGCCGTGAGGGGAGTGGGGGGGCCAATGAGCAGTTCTTC.

The sample holds many counts of this clone. V and J are TRBV9 and TRBJ1-1; D unclear. V was shortened by 0 bases and J by 7 bases, with 13 bases between the two germline ends. This CDR3 region has 14 residues. Germline CDR1 reads SGDLS; CDR2 reads YYNGEE. The CDR3 protein is CASSVVTGSSEAFF. For the CDR3, the DNA is TGTGCCAGCAGCGTAGTCACGGGTTCTAGTGAAGCTTTCTTT.

This clone showed up many times. The chain uses TRBV19 and TRBJ2-1, with no clear D. Germline lookup yields CDR1 LNHDA and CDR2 SQIVND (reference sequence). Trimming removed 10 bases from V and 6 bases from J, with 16 bases in between. CDR3 length: 13 amino acids. The CDR3 region is CATTGWTANEQFF. CDR3 sequence (DNA): TGTGCCACTACCGGGTGGACCGCCAATGAGCAGTTCTTC.

In its sample, this clone was seen many times. The genes are TRBV4-1 and TRBJ2-1; the D gene is possibly TRBD2 (7 bases). The CDR3 sequence is 16 residues long. Germline V CDR1 and CDR2: MGHRA, YSYEKL. Deletions cut 2 bases from V and 7 bases from J, with 18 bases between. The DNA of the CDR3 is TGCGCCAGCAGCCAAATCGGGGGCGGGAGAGGGAATGAGCAGTTCTTC. It encodes CASSQIGGGRGNEQFF.

In this sample, this clone turned up many times. The chain couples TRBV3-1 to TRBJ2-7; D gene unclear. Trimming left V 2 bases short and J 7 bases short, with 9 bases between. Germline V gene data show CDR1 as LGHDT and CDR2 as YNNKEL (reference sequence). The CDR3 totals 12 residues. CDR3 DNA sequence: TGTGCCAGCAGCCAAAGGCATCCGGAGCAGTACTTC. Translated: CASSQRHPEQYF.

The chain has TRBV5-4 and TRBJ1-1; D gene unclear. V lost 4 bases and J 4 bases, leaving 11 bases between the germline ends. Germline CDR1 SGHNT, CDR2 YYREEE (reference sequence). This CDR3 contains 13 residues. CDR3 nucleotide sequence: TGTGCCAGCAGCCAAGGTTGGGGCACTGAAGCTTTCTTT. This translates into CASSQGWGTEAFF. Filled out from reference TRBV5-4 and TRBJ1-1, the complete variable domain reads ETGVTQSPTHLIKTRGQQVTLRCSSQSGHNTVSWYQQALGQGPQFIFQYYREEENGRGNFPPRFSGLQFPNYSSELNVNALELDDSALYLCASSQGWGTEAFFGQGTRLTVV.

The rearrangement links TRBV6-1 to TRBJ2-1; a possible D gene is TRBD2 (6 bases). The CDR3 extends over 12 amino acids. Germline CDR1 and CDR2: MNHNS and SASEGT. CDR3 sequence (DNA): TGTGCTATCGTGTCCCCTAGCGTTGAGCAGTTCTTC. Residues: CAIVSPSVEQFF.